This T cell receptor (beta chain) was sequenced in a study of beta chain features in type 1 diabetes. For the study at large: Age and gender were similar between patients and healthy donors, as were cell yields. Broader study findings: Shorter templates might be favored by PCR, and equally so in patients and in controls. Patients' naive, central memory and regulatory TCRB repertoires appeared more alike than those of healthy donors. Across all four CD4+ subsets, people with type 1 diabetes showed modestly shorter TCRB CDR3s.

CD45RO/CCR7/CD25/CD127/CD95/CD27 staining was used to isolate CD4+ naive, central memory, regulatory and stem cell-like memory cells by sorting. This clone showed up just a few times. Its antigen is not identified. Sequencing targeted expressed TCRB transcripts, as all isolated RNA had been reverse transcribed. Some clones are missing from TCRdb's copy, which holds only in-frame ones; the method was immunoSEQ multiplex PCR. The sample includes hundreds of thousands of clones, around 15% of them seen just once. Trimming took off 3 bases at V and 8 bases at J, with 16 bases between the two ends. CDR1 GTSNPN and CDR2 SVGIG come from the germline V gene (reference sequence). The CDR3 covers 14 residues.

This chain connects TRBV30 to TRBJ2-2, with D possibly TRBD2 on 5 matching bases. The TCR sequence derives from a man aged 18-30 years with type 1 diabetes. Sequenced material: naive CD4+ T cells from blood. CDR3 residues: CAWSTHGVIGELFF. CDR3 bases: TGTGCCTGGAGCACTCACGGGGTCATAGGGGAGCTGTTTTTT.